Following are 5 T cell receptor beta chains from one sample sequenced in a study of tumor and adjacent non-tumor tissue in lung cancer. RNA was extracted from bulk tissue without any cell sorting. TCRbeta libraries were built with three rounds of nested PCR, modified from ARM-PCR. Via MiXCR, TCRdb re-called the multiplex PCR reads, giving one row per CDR3 protein. This sample has tens of thousands of distinct CDR3 sequences, with roughly 75% found just once. Input material: lung tumor tissue. The receptors shown here come from a woman aged 70 to 79 with non-small cell lung cancer.

This clonotype occurred many times. This rearrangement joins TRBV28 to TRBJ2-1; D not certain. This CDR3 spans 12 amino acids. Trimming pared 4 bases from V and 1 base from J, leaving 2 bases between. Germline V gene lookup returns CDR1 MDHEN and CDR2 SYDVKM. The CDR3 is CASSYSYNEQFF. CDR3 bases: TGTGCCAGCAGTTATTCCTACAATGAGCAGTTCTTC.

Regarding this clonotype: Its ends do not fully match the called genes, so a read error is possible. The chain employs TRBV29-1 and TRBJ2-1, with D perhaps TRBD2 (5 bases). Per the germline V gene, CDR1 is SQVTM and CDR2 is ANQGSEA. The CDR3 runs to 15 residues. The chain's CDR3 is CGTGVAGGRGNEHFF. Here the CDR3 DNA reads TGCGGCACTGGGGTAGCAGGAGGCAGAGGCAATGAGCACTTCTTC.

The chain employs TRBV28 and TRBJ1-2; D remains ambiguous. V gave up 2 bases and J gave up 1 base, with 17 bases separating them. Germline V gene data show CDR1 as MDHEN and CDR2 as SYDVKM. The CDR3 extends over 17 amino acids. The chain's CDR3 is CASSLLRGSTGNYGYTF. The CDR3 DNA sequence: TGTGCCAGCAGTTTACTACGAGGATCTACGGGTAACTATGGCTACACCTTC.

As regards this clonotype: Germline is not matched at one junction end, which may reflect a read error. This chain joins TRBV6-5 and TRBJ2-3; possibly TRBD2 for D (5 bases). Germline V gene data show CDR1 as MNHEY and CDR2 as SVGAGI. This CDR3 has 14 residues. For the CDR3, the DNA is TGTGCCAGCAGTAGAGAGGGTAGCATAGATACGCAGTATTTC. Translating gives CASSREGSIDTQYF.

In its sample, this clonotype was seen a few times. This sequence joins TRBV28 and TRBJ1-2; 9 nucleotides line up with TRBD1. V lost 4 bases and J lost 3; bases outside the gene matches: 9. The CDR3 contains 16 residues. From germline, CDR1 is MDHEN and CDR2 SYDVKM. Here the CDR3 DNA reads TGTGCCAGCAGTTCAATAATGAGGGACAGGGACTATGGCTACACCTTC. Translated, it gives CASSSIMRDRDYGYTF.